The 27 T cell receptor beta chains listed next were all sequenced from one sample in a study of blood T cell repertoires in COVID-19. Libraries were prepared by immunoSEQ multiplex PCR; TCRdb keeps only in-frame clonotypes and omits some of them. The sample has about 220,000 clones, 84% seen once. Input material: peripheral blood. Every receptor here comes from a woman in her sixties or seventies who had recovered from COVID-19.

This chain joins TRBV25-1 and TRBJ2-2, with D maybe TRBD1 (8 bases). Germline CDR1 and CDR2: MGHDK and SYGVNS. V was trimmed by 3 bases and J by 4 bases, leaving 12 bases between them. The CDR3 covers 15 residues. In DNA, the CDR3 is TGTGCCAGCAGTGAGCACAGGGGGGGCACCGGGGAGCTGTTTTTT. Its translation is CASSEHRGGTGELFF.

This clone was observed once. The V and J genes are TRBV27 and TRBJ1-6; tentative D call: TRBD1 (6 bases). Germline values: CDR1 MNHEY, CDR2 SMNVEV (reference sequence). V gave up 2 bases and J gave up 14 bases, with 19 bases separating them. This CDR3 is 15 amino acids long. CDR3 sequence reads: CASSLKGTGSKALHF. As DNA, the CDR3 is TGTGCCAGCAGTTTAAAAGGCACAGGGAGTAAAGCCCTCCACTTT.

This chain uses TRBV19 with TRBJ1-5, with TRBD1 matching over 9 bases. The CDR3 loop spans 14 amino acids. Trimming at V came to 5 bases and at J to 7 bases, leaving 6 bases not matched to a gene. Per germline, CDR1 LNHDA and CDR2 SQIVND (reference sequence). The CDR3 DNA follows: TGTGCCAGTAGTTCTACAGGGGGCGGGCAGCCCCAGCATTTT. Encoded protein: CASSSTGGGQPQHF.

This chain connects TRBV3-1 (or the pseudogene TRBV3-2) to TRBJ2-1, with D possibly TRBD1 on 6 matching bases. CDR1 and CDR2 (germline): LGHDT, YNNKEL (reference sequence). V was pared by 2 bases and J by 0 bases, with 11 bases between. CDR3 size: 16 residues. CDR3 region: CASSQSGAGSYNEQFF. CDR3 in DNA: TGTGCCAGCAGCCAATCAGGGGCTGGCTCCTACAATGAGCAGTTCTTC.

DNA of the CDR3: TGCGCCAGCAGCGGTGGGACAGGGCAGTACTTC. It encodes CASSGGTGQYF. The chain has TRBV5-1 and TRBJ2-5; TRBD1 aligns across 9 bases. With V trimmed by 4 bases and J by 11 bases, 3 bases remained unmatched. The CDR3 is 11 residues long. Germline CDR1 reads SGHRS; CDR2 reads YFSETQ. The full variable domain, rest sourced from reference TRBV5-1 and TRBJ2-5, is KAGVTQTPRYLIKTRGQQVTLSCSPISGHRSVSWYQQTPGQGLQFLFEYFSETQRNKGNFPGRFSGRQFSNSRSEMNVSTLELGDSALYLCASSGGTGQYFGPGTRLLVL.

V gene TRBV30 combines with J gene TRBJ1-2; TRBD1 is a possible D gene (5 bases). The CDR3 sequence is 14 residues long. The germline V gene encodes CDR1 GTSNPN and CDR2 SVGIG (reference sequence). The V gene lost 7 bases and the J gene lost 4 bases, with 19 bases spanning the gap. The CDR3 DNA sequence: TGTGCCTCGGGACGGAACAGCTTCGTCTATGGCTACACCTTC. Translation: CASGRNSFVYGYTF.

The chain is built from TRBV6-5 and TRBJ2-7; 8 positions agree with TRBD1. CDR3 length: 16 amino acids. The germline gives CDR1 MNHEY, CDR2 SVGAGI. With 2 bases clipped from V and 1 base from J, the junction kept 7 bases outside the gene matches. The CDR3 is CASSYKRDRKSYEQYF. The CDR3 DNA follows: TGTGCCAGCAGTTACAAGAGGGACAGGAAGTCCTACGAGCAGTACTTC.

The V call is TRBV11-3, the J call TRBJ2-7; 11 bases are shared with TRBD2. The V gene end was trimmed by 0 bases and the J gene end by 4 bases; junction bases not matched to a gene: 8. Germline V CDR1 and CDR2: SGHNT, YENEEA. The CDR3 length is 17 residues. Here the CDR3 DNA reads TGTGCCAGCAGCTTAGATGGGACTAGCGGACTTTATTACGAGCAGTACTTC. Translation gives CASSLDGTSGLYYEQYF.

V gene TRBV5-1 combines with J gene TRBJ2-7; 8 nucleotides match TRBD1. The trim removed 5 bases at V and 4 bases at J, leaving 11 bases unmatched. Per germline, CDR1 SGHRS and CDR2 YFSETQ. The CDR3 extends over 15 amino acids. This CDR3 is CASRPDPDRGYEQYF. The CDR3 DNA is TGCGCCAGCAGACCTGACCCCGACAGGGGTTACGAGCAGTACTTC.

The chain combines TRBV3-1 (or the pseudogene TRBV3-2) with TRBJ2-5, with 7 bases matching TRBD1. CDR1 is LGHDT, CDR2 YNNKEL, per germline (reference sequence). V shed 0 bases, J shed 2 bases, and the junction held 6 bases outside the gene matches. CDR3 length: 16 residues. For the CDR3, the DNA is TGTGCCAGCAGCCAAGACGGAAGGGGGCTTCAAGAGACCCAGTACTTC. This encodes CASSQDGRGLQETQYF.

The V call is TRBV12-5, the J call TRBJ2-7, with 13 bases that match TRBD2. This CDR3 region has 17 residues. Trimming at V came to 0 bases and at J to 5 bases, leaving 7 bases not matched to a gene. Germline values: CDR1 LGHNT, CDR2 FRNRAP. As DNA, the CDR3 is TGTGCTAGTGGTTTGGTACTACTAGCGGGGGGGCCCCACGAGCAGTACTTC. Translation gives CASGLVLLAGGPHEQYF.

The J gene is TRBJ2-7, the V gene TRBV5-6, with D hard to call. V was clipped by 1 base and J by 3 bases, with 8 bases between them. This CDR3 has 13 amino acids. CDR1 and CDR2 (germline): SGHDT, YYEEEE. CDR3 protein: CASSLFSFYEQYF. The CDR3 DNA sequence: TGTGCCAGCAGCTTGTTTTCCTTCTACGAGCAGTACTTC.

The chain combines TRBV2 with TRBJ1-2; D possibly corresponds to TRBD1 (6 bases). This CDR3 has 12 residues. V gave up 4 bases and J gave up 8 bases, with 11 bases separating them. Germline V gene data show CDR1 as SNHLY and CDR2 as FYNNEI. CDR3 amino acids: CASSGDMAGYTF. The CDR3 nucleotides are TGTGCCAGCAGTGGGGACATGGCCGGCTACACCTTC.

The chain uses TRBV5-4 and TRBJ2-5; 10 bases match TRBD2. This CDR3 region has 16 residues. CDR1 and CDR2 from the germline V gene are SGHNT and YYREEE (reference sequence). V shed 2 bases, J shed 5 bases, and the junction held 9 bases outside the gene matches. In DNA form, the CDR3 reads TGTGCCAGCAGCTTAAGGAGCGGGGGGGGATGGGAGACCCAGTACTTC. It yields the protein CASSLRSGGGWETQYF.

The table lists this clone with many counts. The chain couples TRBV27 to TRBJ2-1, with 11 bases identical to TRBD2. The V gene's germline CDR1 is MNHEY and CDR2 SMNVEV (reference sequence). After removal of 2 bases from V and 4 bases from J, the junction contained 1 base not matched to a gene. CDR3 length: 15 residues. CDR3 protein: CASSLLAGGYNEQFF. In DNA form, the CDR3 reads TGTGCCAGCAGTTTACTAGCGGGGGGTTACAATGAGCAGTTCTTC.

The V gene is TRBV7-9, the J gene TRBJ2-2; possible D gene TRBD2, 6 bases. CDR3 length: 13 residues. V dropped 8 bases and J dropped 3 bases, with 10 bases sitting between them. Germline-derived CDR1 and CDR2 are SEHNR and FQNEAQ (reference sequence). CDR3 bases: TGTGCCAGCGGGTGGGGGGACACCGGGGAGCTGTTTTTT. This translates into CASGWGDTGELFF.

V is TRBV7-3 and J is TRBJ2-2; 15 nucleotides line up with TRBD2. There are 19 residues in the CDR3. The germline V gene has CDR1 SGHTA and CDR2 FQGTGA. V lost 3 bases, J lost 0 bases, and 5 bases stayed unmatched. The CDR3 sequence: CASSFSGTSGGSNTGELFF. The CDR3 nucleotides read TGTGCCAGCAGCTTCTCCGGGACTAGCGGGGGGTCGAACACCGGGGAGCTGTTTTTT.

The genes are TRBV25-1 and TRBJ1-2; the D gene is possibly TRBD1 (5 bases). V was cut by 3 bases and J by 6 bases, with 8 bases left in between. The germline CDR1 and CDR2 sequences are MGHDK and SYGVNS. CDR3 length: 12 residues. The chain's CDR3 is CASSDRDDGYTF. The CDR3 DNA follows: TGTGCCAGCAGTGACAGGGATGATGGCTACACCTTC.

This clone was counted a single time. The V call is TRBV6-6, the J call TRBJ2-1; 9 positions agree with TRBD2. J lost 6 bases, V lost 5 bases, and 17 bases had no gene match. Germline V gene lookup returns CDR1 MNHNY and CDR2 SVGAGI (reference sequence). This CDR3 is built from 18 residues. This CDR3 reads CASSPKRGAEIWGNEQFF. The DNA for the CDR3 is TGTGCCAGCAGTCCCAAGCGGGGGGCCGAAATATGGGGCAATGAGCAGTTCTTC.

The J gene is TRBJ1-4, the V gene TRBV2; no clear D. Trimming left V 6 bases short and J 0 bases short, with 11 bases between. Germline loops: CDR1 SNHLY, CDR2 FYNNEI. The CDR3 sequence is 15 residues long. The CDR3 DNA reads TGTGCCAGCAGGACTTACGGGACAACTAATGAAAAACTGTTTTTT. This translates into CASRTYGTTNEKLFF.

The V gene is TRBV6-4, the J gene TRBJ1-2; 8 positions match TRBD1. In germline, CDR1 is MRHNA, CDR2 SNTAGT. V gave up 0 bases and J gave up 2 bases; unmatched junction bases: 2. CDR3 size: 15 residues. The CDR3 is CASSDSAGGNYGYTF. The DNA of the CDR3 is TGTGCCAGCAGTGACTCGGCAGGGGGCAACTATGGCTACACCTTC.

This sequence joins TRBV9 and TRBJ2-2; TRBD2 is a possible D gene (7 bases). V shed 4 bases and J shed 4 bases, with 20 bases lying between them. Looked up from germline, CDR1 is SGDLS and CDR2 is YYNGEE. CDR3 length: 17 residues. CDR3 protein: CASSSRGGEGGTGELFF. CDR3 bases: TGTGCCAGCAGCTCCCGAGGGGGGGAGGGTGGCACCGGGGAGCTGTTTTTT.

The chain combines TRBV7-6 with TRBJ2-1; tentatively, D is TRBD2 (5 bases). CDR3 size: 17 residues. The V and J ends lost 4 bases and 5 bases respectively, with 21 bases between them. The V gene's germline CDR1 is SGHVS and CDR2 FNYEAQ. The CDR3 loop is CASSSPLRKRLNNEQFF. Written as DNA, the CDR3 is TGTGCCAGCAGCTCCCCGTTGAGGAAGCGGCTTAACAATGAGCAGTTCTTC.

The chain employs TRBV6-5 and TRBJ2-7; TRBD1 might be the D (6 bases). Looked up from germline, CDR1 is MNHEY and CDR2 is SVGAGI. The V end was cut by 0 bases, the J end by 0 bases, with 6 bases between. The CDR3 extends over 14 amino acids. This CDR3 is CASSYSDSSYEQYF. The CDR3 bases are TGTGCCAGCAGTTACTCGGACAGCTCCTACGAGCAGTACTTC.

This clone was detected a few times. The rearrangement joins TRBV10-2 to TRBJ2-7; D perhaps matches TRBD2 (5 bases). The CDR3 runs 12 residues. In germline, CDR1 is WSHSY, CDR2 SAAADI. Between the trimmed V and J ends, which lost 2 bases and 9 bases, there was a span of 11 bases. The CDR3 coding sequence is TGCGCCAGCAGTGAGCCCGGGGAAGGGCAGTACTTC. This encodes CASSEPGEGQYF.

The chain employs TRBV30 and TRBJ1-2; D gene unclear. V dropped 5 bases and J dropped 7 bases, with 17 bases sitting between them. Germline loops: CDR1 GTSNPN, CDR2 SVGIG (reference sequence). This CDR3 comprises 13 residues. CDR3 region: CAWVAGMGVGYTF. The CDR3 nucleotides read TGTGCCTGGGTGGCGGGGATGGGAGTTGGCTACACCTTC.

The genes are TRBV6-5 and TRBJ1-1, with D unclear. Germline V gives CDR1 MNHEY, CDR2 SVGAGI. The length of the CDR3 is 12 residues. Trimming removed 6 bases from V and 0 bases from J, with 5 bases in between. CDR3 amino acids: CASRRLNTEAFF. As DNA, the CDR3 is TGTGCCAGCAGGAGATTGAACACTGAAGCTTTCTTT.